Listed here are 24 T cell receptor beta chains from one sample, sequenced in a study of blood T cell repertoires in COVID-19. The table came from immunoSEQ multiplex PCR; TCRdb's copy has only in-frame clones and leaves some out. The sample holds under 500,000 clones, around 89% seen once. What was sequenced was peripheral blood. The source of these receptors is a woman in her 30s with acute or convalescent COVID-19.

The chain couples TRBV5-4 to TRBJ2-2, with TRBD1 identical over 10 bases. Germline CDR1 is SGHNT and CDR2 is YYREEE (reference sequence). Trimming at V came to 4 bases and at J to 6 bases, leaving 9 bases not matched to a gene. The CDR3 has 16 amino acids. The CDR3 region is CASSPIQTGGPGELFF. In DNA form, the CDR3 reads TGTGCCAGCAGCCCGATTCAGACAGGGGGCCCCGGGGAGCTGTTTTTT.

The chain couples TRBV15 to TRBJ1-2; TRBD1 is a possible D gene (6 bases). Germline values: CDR1 LNHNV, CDR2 YYDKDF (reference sequence). Trimming cost V 0 bases and J 6 bases, with 17 bases left between them. The CDR3 covers 16 residues. The CDR3 region is CATSRDRFSGGHGYTF. The CDR3 bases are TGTGCCACCAGCAGAGATCGGTTTTCGGGGGGCCATGGCTACACCTTC.

The chain carries TRBV5-5 and TRBJ1-5; 7 nucleotides align to TRBD1. CDR3 length equals 13 residues. Germline-derived CDR1 and CDR2 are SGHKS and YYEKEE (reference sequence). V lost 0 bases and J lost 7; bases outside the gene matches: 1. For the CDR3, the DNA is TGTGCCAGCAGCTTGGACAGGGGCCAGCCCCAGCATTTT. Translated: CASSLDRGQPQHF.

This chain joins TRBV7-9 and TRBJ2-5; 9 positions match TRBD1. Germline V lookup: CDR1 SEHNR, CDR2 FQNEAQ (reference sequence). The V segment lost 5 bases and the J segment 4 bases; nucleotides outside the gene matches: 5. The CDR3 is made up of 14 amino acids. Here the CDR3 DNA reads TGTGCCAGCAGCCGAAAGACAGGGGGAGAGACCCAGTACTTC. It is translated as CASSRKTGGETQYF.

This chain uses TRBV30 with TRBJ2-3; 10 bases line up with TRBD1. Losses at the gene ends were 1 base for V and 2 bases for J; bases not matched to a gene: 3. Germline CDR1 is GTSNPN and CDR2 is SVGIG (reference sequence). The CDR3 length is 15 residues. This CDR3 is CAWSETGGPTDTQYF. CDR3 DNA: TGTGCCTGGAGTGAGACAGGGGGCCCCACAGATACGCAGTATTTT. The whole variable domain, remainder taken from reference TRBV30 and TRBJ2-3, is SQTIHQWPATLVQPVGSPLSLECTVEGTSNPNLYWYRQAAGRGLQLLFYSVGIGQISSEVPQNLSASRPQDRQFILSSKKLLLSDSGFYLCAWSETGGPTDTQYFGPGTRLTVL.

V usage is TRBV4-1 and J usage is TRBJ2-3; 11 nucleotides match TRBD2. The V segment lost 1 base and the J segment 11 bases; nucleotides outside the gene matches: 2. The length of the CDR3 is 13 residues. Germline assignment: CDR1 MGHRA and CDR2 YSYEKL. The DNA for the CDR3 is TGCGCCAGCAGCCAAGGTCTAGCGGGGGGGCAGTATTTT. Translation gives CASSQGLAGGQYF.

This clone was recorded only once. This chain connects TRBV28 to TRBJ2-7; maybe TRBD2 (7 bases). The V gene's germline CDR1 is MDHEN and CDR2 SYDVKM. This CDR3 spans 12 amino acids. Trimming removed 7 bases from V and 6 bases from J, with 13 bases in between. This chain's CDR3 is CASNIGGLEQYF. The CDR3 coding sequence is TGTGCCAGCAACATCGGGGGGCTCGAGCAGTACTTC.

The chain couples TRBV5-1 to TRBJ2-1; 10 positions agree with TRBD1. V lost 4 bases, J lost 7 bases, and 14 bases stayed unmatched. The CDR3 covers 17 residues. Germline loops: CDR1 SGHRS, CDR2 YFSETQ. CDR3 bases: TGCGCCAGCAGCCTCAACCTTGGACAGGGGGGATATAATGAGCAGTTCTTC. Translating it yields CASSLNLGQGGYNEQFF.

This CDR3 is CATTGMSAGELFF. CDR3 coding DNA: TGTGCCACCACAGGGATGAGCGCCGGGGAGCTGTTTTTT. The chain has TRBV19 and TRBJ2-2; D is possibly TRBD1 (6 bases). V was shortened by 10 bases and J by 6 bases, with 15 bases between the two germline ends. CDR1 is LNHDA, CDR2 SQIVND, per germline (reference sequence). This CDR3 region has 13 residues.

In DNA, the CDR3 is TGTGCCAGCAGGGGAGCAAGACTAATGAACACTGAAGCTTTCTTT. Protein sequence: CASRGARLMNTEAFF. This chain connects TRBV6-5 to TRBJ1-1, with D uncertain. V gave up 6 bases and J gave up 0 bases, with 14 bases separating them. The CDR3 is made up of 15 amino acids. Germline V gene lookup returns CDR1 MNHEY and CDR2 SVGAGI.

The chain employs TRBV28 and TRBJ1-1, with 7 bases lining up with TRBD1. The CDR3 has 13 residues. The germline gives CDR1 MDHEN, CDR2 SYDVKM. The V segment lost 7 bases and the J segment 11 bases; nucleotides outside the gene matches: 13. DNA for the CDR3: TGTGCCAGCACTCCGGGGGTGACAGGGATGGCTTTCTTT. This translates into CASTPGVTGMAFF.

The chain employs TRBV5-1 and TRBJ1-1, with D maybe TRBD1 (5 bases). This CDR3 has 13 amino acids. V was clipped by 0 bases and J by 8 bases, with 11 bases between them. Germline CDR1 and CDR2: SGHRS and YFSETQ. Written as DNA, the CDR3 is TGCGCCAGCAGCTTGGTGGTGGGGCAGGAAGCTTTCTTT. As protein: CASSLVVGQEAFF.

The chain links TRBV3-1 (or the pseudogene TRBV3-2) to TRBJ2-3, with TRBD2 identical over 10 bases. CDR3 length equals 18 residues. Germline-derived CDR1 and CDR2 are LGHDT and YNNKEL (reference sequence). Trimming cost V 0 bases and J 4 bases; bases outside gene matches: 10. The CDR3 DNA follows: TGTGCCAGCAGCCAAGATTGGTCTAGCGGGGGCGTACCAGATACGCAGTATTTT. Its protein product is CASSQDWSSGGVPDTQYF.

This clone occurred once. This sequence joins TRBV28 and TRBJ2-5, with D unclear. The CDR3 is 14 amino acids. The V gene's germline CDR1 is MDHEN and CDR2 SYDVKM. Trimming took 2 bases from V and 1 from J, leaving 8 bases between them. CDR3 nucleotide sequence: TGTGCCAGCAGTTTAGGGCTGAGCCAAGAGACCCAGTACTTC. Its protein product is CASSLGLSQETQYF.

J is TRBJ2-2 and V is TRBV5-4; 13 nucleotides line up with TRBD2. Germline V gives CDR1 SGHNT, CDR2 YYREEE (reference sequence). The V segment lost 4 bases and the J segment 8 bases; nucleotides outside the gene matches: 8. The CDR3 is 16 residues long. The CDR3 sequence: CASSPGTSGAGGELFF. In DNA form, the CDR3 reads TGTGCCAGCAGCCCCGGGACTAGCGGGGCAGGGGGGGAGCTGTTTTTT.

This sequence joins TRBV5-4 and TRBJ2-3, with a weak D call TRBD1 (5 bases). Germline V gives CDR1 SGHNT, CDR2 YYREEE (reference sequence). Trimming removed 0 bases from V and 5 bases from J, with 10 bases in between. There are 14 residues in the CDR3. CDR3 region: CASSLGRGRDTQYF. DNA of the CDR3: TGTGCCAGCAGCTTGGGAAGGGGCCGAGATACGCAGTATTTT.

The chain recombines TRBV7-8 with TRBJ2-3; TRBD2 matches 11 bases. The germline gives CDR1 SGHVS, CDR2 FQNEAQ. V trimming: 3 bases; J trimming: 3 bases; junction bases outside the gene matches: 5. This CDR3 comprises 16 residues. The CDR3 DNA follows: TGTGCCAGCAGCTTTGGTAGCGGGGGGGCAACAGATACGCAGTATTTT. It yields the protein CASSFGSGGATDTQYF.

The chain carries TRBV3-1 (or the pseudogene TRBV3-2) and TRBJ2-3; TRBD2 aligns across 11 bases. Germline CDR1 LGHDT, CDR2 YNNKEL (reference sequence). V was pared by 4 bases and J by 2 bases, with 5 bases of the junction left unmatched. This CDR3 comprises 16 residues. CDR3 sequence (DNA): TGTGCCAGCAGCCTGGCGACTAGCGGGGTCACAGATACGCAGTATTTT. Amino acids: CASSLATSGVTDTQYF.

J is TRBJ2-7 and V is TRBV5-4; tentative D call: TRBD2 (5 bases). This CDR3 region has 13 residues. V was cut by 4 bases and J by 3 bases, with 11 bases left in between. Per the germline V gene, CDR1 is SGHNT and CDR2 is YYREEE (reference sequence). The CDR3 sequence is CASSVAGGYEQYF. The CDR3 DNA follows: TGTGCCAGCAGCGTGGCGGGTGGCTACGAGCAGTACTTC.

The rearrangement uses TRBV15 and TRBJ2-7, with D possibly TRBD2 on 7 matching bases. CDR3 length equals 15 residues. Germline-derived CDR1 and CDR2 are LNHNV and YYDKDF (reference sequence). V lost 5 bases and J lost 3, with 17 bases in between. CDR3 residues: CATSWEGGAGYEQYF. The CDR3 coding sequence is TGTGCCACCAGCTGGGAGGGGGGGGCGGGCTACGAGCAGTACTTC.

This chain connects TRBV18 to TRBJ2-2, with TRBD1 as a possible D gene (6 bases). Trimming removed 5 bases at V and 5 bases at J, with 12 bases between. The CDR3 is made up of 14 amino acids. Germline values: CDR1 KGHSH, CDR2 LQKENI. CDR3 nucleotide sequence: TGTGCCAGCTCAACTAATACAGGGACCGGGGAGCTGTTTTTT. It yields the protein CASSTNTGTGELFF.

J is TRBJ2-2 and V is TRBV6-5; no clear D gene. CDR1 is MNHEY and CDR2 is SVGAGI in the germline V gene. V dropped 0 bases and J dropped 7 bases, with 6 bases sitting between them. The CDR3 covers 13 residues. CDR3 sequence: CASSYSEVGELFF. The CDR3 DNA reads TGTGCCAGCAGTTACTCTGAGGTCGGGGAGCTGTTTTTT.

The J gene is TRBJ1-5, the V gene TRBV4-1; 7 bases align to TRBD1. Trimming cost V 1 base and J 5 bases; bases outside gene matches: 17. Germline V lookup: CDR1 MGHRA, CDR2 YSYEKL. The CDR3 totals 19 residues. CDR3 nucleotide sequence: TGCGCCAGCAGCCAAGTCGAAGGGCGGAAAGACAGGGAGGATCAGCCCCAGCATTTT. Translated: CASSQVEGRKDREDQPQHF.

V and J are TRBV3-1 (or the pseudogene TRBV3-2) and TRBJ1-2, with D tentatively TRBD1 (6 bases). Germline values: CDR1 LGHDT, CDR2 YNNKEL (reference sequence). The CDR3 consists of 14 residues. The ends were cut back, 6 bases at V and 6 bases at J, with 17 bases in the middle. CDR3 in amino acids: CASSLRQVRDGYTF. Written as DNA, the CDR3 is TGTGCCAGCAGTCTTAGACAGGTACGGGATGGCTACACCTTC.